The sequence of this TCR beta chain was determined in a study of PD-1 blockade in classical Hodgkin lymphoma. A note on this clone: What it recognizes is unknown.

Data came from immunoSEQ multiplex PCR; TCRdb stores just in-frame clones and leaves some out. The sample contains 66,000 or so clones, about 70% of which appear only once. CDR1 SEHNR and CDR2 FQNEAQ come from the germline V gene (reference sequence). There are 16 residues in the CDR3. J lost 5 bases, V lost 4 bases, and 12 bases had no gene match. All trial patients relapsed after autologous stem cell transplantation. General study findings and limits: Patients excluded were those beginning nivolumab under 1 year after ASCT. Complete responders possessed baseline diversity comparable to newly diagnosed patients.

The TCR comes from a human donor with classical Hodgkin lymphoma. The chain has TRBV7-9 and TRBJ2-3, with 7 bases aligning to TRBD2. The sequencing here drew on peripheral blood mononuclear cells (PBMCs), taken before the second cycle of nivolumab. For the CDR3, the DNA is TGTGCCAGCAGCTCGCTAGTGGGAGGGCCGGGAGATACGCAGTATTTT. Translated, it gives CASSSLVGGPGDTQYF.